The 8 T cell receptor beta chains below come from one sample, sequenced in a study of vaccination effects on CD4 cells after COVID-19. Expansion with viral peptide pools was applied to antigen-specific CD4+ T cells by the ViraFEST assay prior to sequencing. Culture lasted roughly eleven days before CD4+ T cell isolation. A positive SARS-CoV-2 PCR test fell between March and December 2020. Their antigens remain unidentified. The data were produced by immunoSEQ multiplex PCR, yet TCRdb's version contains in-frame clones alone and is incomplete. The sample includes some 38,000 clones, around 73% of them seen just once. The starting material was CD4+ T cells from PBMCs cultured with HCoV-NL63 spike peptides, obtained before COVID-19 vaccination. The receptors were sampled from a human donor who had a prior SARS-CoV-2 infection.

The rearrangement uses TRBV18 and TRBJ1-2, with no clear D. The V gene's germline CDR1 is KGHSH and CDR2 LQKENI. V lost 2 bases and J lost 3, with 7 bases in between. The CDR3 contains 13 residues. The CDR3 protein is CASSPDGDYGYTF. The CDR3 region has the DNA TGTGCCAGCTCACCAGACGGCGACTATGGCTACACCTTC. The full variable domain, rest sourced from reference TRBV18 and TRBJ1-2, is NAGVMQNPRHLVRRRGQEARLRCSPMKGHSHVYWYRQLPEEGLKFMVYLQKENIIDESGMPKERFSAEFPKEGPSILRIQQVVRGDSAAYFCASSPDGDYGYTFGSGTRLTVV.

The V gene is TRBV7-3, the J gene TRBJ2-1; TRBD2 matches 9 bases. Trimming took 5 bases from V and 4 from J; bases not matched to a gene: 9. Germline CDR1 is SGHTA and CDR2 is FQGTGA. CDR3 length equals 16 residues. The CDR3 spells CASSPGAGGPYNEQFF. CDR3 nucleotide sequence: TGTGCCAGCAGCCCAGGGGCGGGGGGGCCGTACAATGAGCAGTTCTTC.

The rearrangement joins TRBV4-1 to TRBJ1-2; D not resolved. Germline V gives CDR1 MGHRA, CDR2 YSYEKL. The CDR3 covers 14 residues. Trimming pared 1 base from V and 4 bases from J, leaving 10 bases between. The CDR3 region is CASSQAHSIYGYTF. CDR3 nucleotides: TGCGCCAGCAGCCAAGCGCACAGTATCTATGGCTACACCTTC.

This clone has more than one count but fewer than ten. The rearrangement joins TRBV12-5 to TRBJ2-7; D not certain. Per germline, CDR1 LGHNT and CDR2 FRNRAP. This CDR3 has 12 residues. The V and J ends lost 1 base and 9 bases respectively, with 10 bases between them. The CDR3 spells CASGLGSQRQYF. The DNA of the CDR3 is TGTGCTAGTGGTTTGGGCTCCCAGAGGCAGTACTTC.

The rearrangement joins TRBV7-3 to TRBJ2-1; D not certain. CDR1 and CDR2 (germline): SGHTA, FQGTGA. V lost 5 bases and J 0 bases, leaving 11 bases between the germline ends. The CDR3 is made up of 15 amino acids. DNA for the CDR3: TGTGCCAGCAGCACCTCTGACGGCTCCTACAATGAGCAGTTCTTC. It specifies CASSTSDGSYNEQFF.

The rearrangement links TRBV6-5 to TRBJ1-6; TRBD1 matches 10 bases. Germline values: CDR1 MNHEY, CDR2 SVGAGI. J gave up 12 bases and V 2 bases, and 7 bases lay outside the gene matches. The CDR3 loop spans 15 amino acids. CDR3 in amino acids: CASSYGGQGWQPLHF. In DNA, the CDR3 is TGTGCCAGCAGTTACGGGGGACAGGGGTGGCAACCCCTCCACTTT.

This sequence joins TRBV5-6 and TRBJ2-5, with a weak D call TRBD2 (5 bases). This CDR3 has 13 amino acids. V dropped 0 bases and J dropped 3 bases, with 6 bases sitting between them. Germline V CDR1 and CDR2: SGHDT, YYEEEE. This CDR3 reads CASSLDGEETQYF. CDR3 DNA sequence: TGTGCCAGCAGCTTGGACGGGGAAGAGACCCAGTACTTC. Full variable domain (outside the CDR3, taken from reference TRBV5-6 and TRBJ2-5): DAGVTQSPTHLIKTRGQQVTLRCSPKSGHDTVSWYQQALGQGPQFIFQYYEEEERQRGNFPDRFSGHQFPNYSSELNVNALLLGDSALYLCASSLDGEETQYFGPGTRLLVL.

The gene calls are TRBV29-1 and TRBJ2-3; D is unresolved. Deletions cut 2 bases from V and 6 bases from J, with 6 bases between. There are 11 residues in the CDR3. Per the germline V gene, CDR1 is SQVTM and CDR2 is ANQGSEA. CDR3 nucleotide sequence: TGCAGCGTTGAACTTACCGATACGCAGTATTTT. Amino acids: CSVELTDTQYF.